The sample holds a few counts of the clone carrying this T cell receptor (beta chain). The data stem from a study of tumour-infiltrating T cells in Burkitt lymphoma. Per germline, CDR1 SGHDN and CDR2 FVKESK. The V gene end was trimmed by 1 base and the J gene end by 7 bases; junction bases not matched to a gene: 5. The CDR3 runs 14 residues. Sequenced by immunoSEQ multiplex PCR; TCRdb stores in-frame clones only, minus some. The repertoire holds over 1,500 clones, with over 10% as singletons. Input material: tumor tissue. This receptor was obtained from a human donor with Burkitt lymphoma. This chain connects TRBV14 to TRBJ2-5; 8 bases match TRBD1. The CDR3 sequence is CASSQAGGAGTQYF. The CDR3 DNA reads as TGTGCCAGCAGCCAAGCAGGGGGCGCGGGGACCCAGTACTTC.